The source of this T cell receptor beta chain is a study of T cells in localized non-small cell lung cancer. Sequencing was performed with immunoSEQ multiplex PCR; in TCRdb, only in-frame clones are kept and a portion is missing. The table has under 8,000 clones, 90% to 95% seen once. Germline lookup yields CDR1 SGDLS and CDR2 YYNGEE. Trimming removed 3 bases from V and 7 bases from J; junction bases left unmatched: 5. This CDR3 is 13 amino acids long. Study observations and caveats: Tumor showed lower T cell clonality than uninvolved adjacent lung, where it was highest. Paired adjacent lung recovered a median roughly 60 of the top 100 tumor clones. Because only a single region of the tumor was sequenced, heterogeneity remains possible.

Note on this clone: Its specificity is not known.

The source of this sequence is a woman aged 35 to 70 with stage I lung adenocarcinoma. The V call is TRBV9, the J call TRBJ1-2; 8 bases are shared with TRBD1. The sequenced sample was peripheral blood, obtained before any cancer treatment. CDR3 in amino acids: CASSGTGNAGYTF. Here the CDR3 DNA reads TGTGCCAGCAGCGGGACAGGGAATGCTGGCTACACCTTC.